Each of the 30 T cell receptor beta chains below was sequenced from the same sample in a study of OX40 agonist ivuxolimab in advanced cancers. Here immunoSEQ multiplex PCR was the method, and the copy in TCRdb shows in-frame clones only, minus some. Among fewer than 55,000 clones listed, 84% were seen once. The source material was CD4+ or CD8+ T cells sorted from blood, sampled in a trial of the OX40 agonist ivuxolimab. All receptors derive from an adult with an advanced solid tumor such as melanoma, head and neck, liver or kidney cancer.

Concerning this clone: At one end the junction does not follow the germline gene, possibly because of a read error. Other DNA sequences in this sample translate to the same CDR3. V gene TRBV5-4 combines with J gene TRBJ1-3, with a possible D match to TRBD1 (5 bases). Germline V gene lookup returns CDR1 SGHNT and CDR2 YYREEE (reference sequence). The CDR3 sequence is 17 residues long. CDR3 bases: TGCGCCAGCAGCCAAGGGGTCGACGGAAACTCTGGAAACACCATATATTTT. It is translated as CASSQGVDGNSGNTIYF.

This clone has just a few counts. The rearrangement joins TRBV15 to TRBJ2-2; D unclear. Germline V CDR1 and CDR2: LNHNV, YYDKDF (reference sequence). CDR3 length: 15 amino acids. The germline V and J ends were trimmed by 0 bases and 0 bases, with 5 bases remaining between them. Here the CDR3 DNA reads TGTGCCACCAGCAGAGATCGGTCGAACACCGGGGAGCTGTTTTTT. It codes for CATSRDRSNTGELFF.

The rearrangement joins TRBV19 to TRBJ2-1, with D unclear. Trimming pared 6 bases from V and 3 bases from J, leaving 3 bases between. From germline, CDR1 is LNHDA and CDR2 SQIVND (reference sequence). The CDR3 spans 11 residues. The DNA for the CDR3 is TGTGCCAGTAGGATCTACAATGAGCAGTTCTTC. Protein: CASRIYNEQFF.

The gene calls are TRBV7-9 and TRBJ2-7; 11 nucleotides align to TRBD1. CDR1 SEHNR and CDR2 FQNEAQ come from the germline V gene (reference sequence). This CDR3 has 14 residues. The V and J ends lost 4 bases and 4 bases, in that order; junction bases with no gene match: 3. The CDR3 sequence: CASSSGTGGYEQYF. The CDR3, as DNA: TGTGCCAGCAGCTCTGGGACAGGGGGATACGAGCAGTACTTC.

The V and J genes are TRBV14 and TRBJ2-2; D is perhaps TRBD2 (6 bases). V lost 1 base, J lost 1 base, and 25 bases lay in between. The CDR3 sequence is 21 residues long. Looked up from germline, CDR1 is SGHDN and CDR2 is FVKESK. CDR3 loop: CASSQVWGVDWTAKNTGELFF. In DNA, the CDR3 is TGTGCCAGCAGCCAAGTTTGGGGGGTAGATTGGACGGCGAAGAACACCGGGGAGCTGTTTTTT.

The chain combines TRBV30 with TRBJ1-5; D not certain. The CDR3 is made up of 13 amino acids. Between the trimmed V and J ends, which lost 0 bases and 7 bases, there was a span of 10 bases. Looked up from germline, CDR1 is GTSNPN and CDR2 is SVGIG (reference sequence). This CDR3 reads CAWSVEDGQPQHF. The CDR3, as DNA: TGTGCCTGGAGTGTAGAGGACGGCCAGCCCCAGCATTTT.

The chain recombines TRBV4-1 with TRBJ2-7, with 8 bases lining up with TRBD2. The length of the CDR3 is 17 residues. The germline gives CDR1 MGHRA, CDR2 YSYEKL. V shed 2 bases, J shed 2 bases, and the junction held 11 bases outside the gene matches. CDR3 residues: CASSQIESGSATYEQYF. Here the CDR3 DNA reads TGCGCCAGCAGCCAAATAGAAAGCGGGAGCGCCACCTACGAGCAGTACTTC.

This clone was observed a handful of times. The chain uses TRBV9 and TRBJ1-2; TRBD1 might be the D (5 bases). Per germline, CDR1 SGDLS and CDR2 YYNGEE. V lost 4 bases to trimming and J lost 0 bases, with 13 bases between them. The CDR3 contains 15 residues. The CDR3 DNA follows: TGTGCCAGCAGCACATCCGGGACTCCTAACTATGGCTACACCTTC. It yields the protein CASSTSGTPNYGYTF.

This clone came up once. The chain couples TRBV6-5 to TRBJ1-1; D gene uncertain. V lost 7 bases, J lost 0 bases, and 15 bases lay in between. The CDR3 runs 15 residues. Germline V gives CDR1 MNHEY, CDR2 SVGAGI. The CDR3 loop reads CASTDSWGLNTEAFF. The DNA for the CDR3 is TGTGCCAGCACCGACTCTTGGGGATTGAACACTGAAGCTTTCTTT.

CDR3 bases: TGTGCCAGCAGTCTAGGGGCTAGCTTATCAGATACGCAGTATTTT. Its protein is CASSLGASLSDTQYF. The chain recombines TRBV27 with TRBJ2-3, with D perhaps assigned TRBD1 or TRBD2 (5 bases each). Germline values: CDR1 MNHEY, CDR2 SMNVEV (reference sequence). V shed 5 bases and J shed 4 bases, with 16 bases lying between them. The CDR3 is made up of 15 amino acids.

The chain has TRBV27 and TRBJ1-1; D call uncertain. V was shortened by 2 bases and J by 1 base, with 5 bases between the two germline ends. The CDR3 runs 13 residues. Germline values: CDR1 MNHEY, CDR2 SMNVEV (reference sequence). The CDR3 nucleotides are TGTGCCAGCAGTTTAGCCCAGAACACTGAAGCTTTCTTT. It yields the protein CASSLAQNTEAFF.

The chain employs TRBV4-1 and TRBJ2-2, with D perhaps TRBD1 or TRBD2 (6 bases each). From germline, CDR1 is MGHRA and CDR2 YSYEKL. This CDR3 is 15 amino acids long. V was cut by 4 bases and J by 5 bases, with 14 bases left in between. The CDR3 nucleotides read TGCGCCAGCAGCCGAGGACAAGGGGGGACCGGGGAGCTGTTTTTT. Its translation is CASSRGQGGTGELFF.

V and J are TRBV7-6 and TRBJ2-1; 9 bases align to TRBD2. The germline CDR1 and CDR2 sequences are SGHVS and FNYEAQ. This CDR3 has 15 amino acids. V gave up 1 base and J gave up 9 bases; unmatched junction bases: 7. This chain's CDR3 is CASSLDSSGKFEQFF. The CDR3 DNA is TGTGCCAGCAGCTTAGACTCTAGCGGGAAATTTGAGCAGTTCTTC.

The chain uses TRBV27 and TRBJ2-3; weak D call: TRBD2 (7 bases). Deletions cut 1 base from V and 0 bases from J, with 14 bases between. The CDR3 runs 17 residues. Looked up from germline, CDR1 is MNHEY and CDR2 is SMNVEV (reference sequence). The chain's CDR3 is CASSLLEGGISTDTQYF. The DNA of the CDR3 is TGTGCCAGCAGTTTATTGGAGGGGGGGATTAGCACAGATACGCAGTATTTT.

This chain links TRBV11-3 with TRBJ2-1; D is possibly TRBD2 (6 bases). CDR3 length equals 14 residues. Trimming took 5 bases from V and 12 from J, leaving 20 bases between them. Germline V gene data show CDR1 as SGHNT and CDR2 as YENEEA. CDR3 bases: TGTGCCAGCAGCCCAAGGGGAGCCGGGGGAAGGCAGTTCTTC. Translating gives CASSPRGAGGRQFF.

The rearrangement joins TRBV4-1 to TRBJ1-3, with D perhaps matching TRBD1 (6 bases). Trimming removed 8 bases from V and 2 bases from J, with 22 bases in between. Germline CDR1 reads MGHRA; CDR2 reads YSYEKL. The CDR3 covers 17 residues. The CDR3 region is CASQATGGARAGNTIYF. The CDR3 DNA reads TGCGCCAGCCAAGCCACTGGGGGGGCTAGGGCTGGAAACACCATATATTTT.

CDR3 residues: CASSFSPTGSYNEQFF. The CDR3 coding sequence is TGTGCCAGCAGCTTTTCGCCGACAGGGTCTTACAATGAGCAGTTCTTC. This chain links TRBV11-1 with TRBJ2-1; 7 bases are a match to TRBD1. CDR3 length equals 16 residues. Germline CDR1 and CDR2: SGHAT and FQDESV (reference sequence). V shed 3 bases, J shed 4 bases, and the junction held 9 bases outside the gene matches.

The chain employs TRBV4-2 and TRBJ2-7; the match to TRBD2 covers 8 bases. Looked up from germline, CDR1 is LGHNA and CDR2 is YNFKEQ. V shed 0 bases, J shed 4 bases, and the junction held 11 bases outside the gene matches. CDR3 length: 17 amino acids. Here the CDR3 reads CASSQEPFAGGPYEQYF. Written as DNA, the CDR3 is TGTGCCAGCAGCCAAGAACCCTTCGCGGGGGGTCCTTACGAGCAGTACTTC.

V usage is TRBV29-1 and J usage is TRBJ2-7; 9 bases align to TRBD2. The germline V gene encodes CDR1 SQVTM and CDR2 ANQGSEA. The V and J ends lost 4 bases and 5 bases, in that order; junction bases with no gene match: 3. The CDR3 spans 12 residues. CDR3 sequence reads: CSVGASGNEQYF. For the CDR3, the DNA is TGCAGCGTTGGTGCTAGCGGGAACGAGCAGTACTTC.

This clone is classed as medium-sized (0.01 to 0.1%). The rearrangement joins TRBV27 to TRBJ1-1, with TRBD1 matching 8 bases. Germline lookup yields CDR1 MNHEY and CDR2 SMNVEV (reference sequence). Losses at the gene ends were 5 bases for V and 6 bases for J; bases not matched to a gene: 5. This CDR3 spans 13 amino acids. CDR3 sequence reads: CASSLQGAAEAFF. The CDR3, as DNA: TGTGCCAGCAGTCTCCAGGGGGCCGCTGAAGCTTTCTTT.

This chain joins TRBV4-3 and TRBJ2-5; 9 nucleotides match TRBD1. The J call may be incorrect, as the DNA end agrees better with TRBJ2-7. Germline CDR1 is LGHNA and CDR2 is YSLEER. The CDR3 contains 15 residues. The chain's CDR3 is CASSQDRGQGYEQYF. The CDR3 bases are TGCGCCAGCAGCCAAGATAGGGGACAGGGCTACGAGCAGTACTTC.

This clone was seen just once. This rearrangement joins TRBV5-1 to TRBJ1-2; 8 bases agree with TRBD1. The V and J ends lost 4 bases and 7 bases, in that order; junction bases with no gene match: 9. Per the germline V gene, CDR1 is SGHRS and CDR2 is YFSETQ. This CDR3 is built from 14 residues. In DNA form, the CDR3 reads TGCGCCAGCAGCGGGGGACAGGAGGGTCTTGGCTACACCTTC. Translation: CASSGGQEGLGYTF. Full variable domain (remainder filled in from reference TRBV5-1 and TRBJ1-2): KAGVTQTPRYLIKTRGQQVTLSCSPISGHRSVSWYQQTPGQGLQFLFEYFSETQRNKGNFPGRFSGRQFSNSRSEMNVSTLELGDSALYLCASSGGQEGLGYTFGSGTRLTVV.

The chain couples TRBV19 to TRBJ2-3; 7 bases map to TRBD2. There are 14 residues in the CDR3. V lost 7 bases and J lost 0; bases outside the gene matches: 4. From germline, CDR1 is LNHDA and CDR2 SQIVND (reference sequence). CDR3 sequence (DNA): TGTGCCAGTACCCATAGCGGGAGCACAGATACGCAGTATTTT. Translated, it gives CASTHSGSTDTQYF.

V and J are TRBV7-6 and TRBJ2-3; 12 bases match TRBD2. This CDR3 contains 16 residues. Germline lookup yields CDR1 SGHVS and CDR2 FNYEAQ. V was clipped by 5 bases and J by 1 base; unmatched bases: 4. This CDR3 reads CASSPWTSGGTDTQYF. In nucleotides, the CDR3 is TGTGCCAGCAGCCCCTGGACTAGCGGGGGCACAGATACGCAGTATTTT.

The gene calls are TRBV5-1 and TRBJ2-5; D not certain. The germline V and J ends were trimmed by 2 bases and 4 bases, with 18 bases remaining between them. Germline-derived CDR1 and CDR2 are SGHRS and YFSETQ. The CDR3 runs to 16 residues. The CDR3 DNA reads TGCGCCAGCAGCTTCGCACAGTCCTCGGGTGGAGAGACCCAGTACTTC. It encodes CASSFAQSSGGETQYF.

V usage is TRBV11-2 and J usage is TRBJ2-7, with TRBD2 identical over 7 bases. Germline V lookup: CDR1 SGHAT, CDR2 FQNNGV. The length of the CDR3 is 15 residues. After removal of 5 bases from V and 5 bases from J, the junction contained 12 bases not matched to a gene. CDR3 DNA sequence: TGTGCCAGCAGCCTCCTAGAGGGAGGGCCCCACGAGCAGTACTTC. This sequence encodes CASSLLEGGPHEQYF.

V usage is TRBV28 and J usage is TRBJ2-7, with D perhaps TRBD2 (6 bases). There are 18 residues in the CDR3. Trimming left V 3 bases short and J 2 bases short, with 23 bases between. Looked up from germline, CDR1 is MDHEN and CDR2 is SYDVKM. The CDR3 loop is CASSFAGNYVTQTYEQYF. CDR3 DNA sequence: TGTGCCAGCAGTTTTGCGGGGAACTATGTGACTCAAACCTACGAGCAGTACTTC.

This sequence joins TRBV9 and TRBJ2-2; D remains unclear. The CDR3 has 17 amino acids. Germline lookup yields CDR1 SGDLS and CDR2 YYNGEE. V lost 1 base to trimming and J lost 2 bases, with 15 bases between them. The chain's CDR3 is CASSVPALKGNTGELFF. The DNA for the CDR3 is TGTGCCAGCAGCGTACCAGCCCTGAAGGGCAACACCGGGGAGCTGTTTTTT.

The chain links TRBV5-6 to TRBJ2-5; D gene unclear. CDR1 and CDR2 from the germline V gene are SGHDT and YYEEEE. Between the trimmed V and J ends, which lost 1 base and 5 bases, there was a span of 12 bases. This CDR3 comprises 14 residues. In nucleotides, the CDR3 is TGTGCCAGCAGCTTGTTAAGGGCTGGGGAGACCCAGTACTTC. It translates to CASSLLRAGETQYF.

The rearrangement links TRBV19 to TRBJ1-5, with a possible D match to TRBD1 (6 bases). This CDR3 has 14 residues. CDR1 LNHDA and CDR2 SQIVND come from the germline V gene (reference sequence). The CDR3 DNA follows: TGTGCAGGGGGGGGGCTTAGTAGCAATCAGCCCCAGCATTTT. Translating gives CAGGGLSSNQPQHF.